A single T cell receptor (beta chain) is shown here with its context. This clonotype is characterized as medium-sized (0.01 to 0.1%). What this receptor recognizes is not known. Base qualities are missing; no much larger clone stands one base away. The TCR template was genomic DNA extracted from bulk tumor tissue, and approximately 600 ng of gDNA was amplified for each sample. During surgery, several biopsies were collected from each primary tumor and placed as far from one another as possible within the tumor mass. The study cohort was described as untreated, and the patients were newly diagnosed NSCLC cases having curative surgery. The donor group was made up of under 16 newly diagnosed non-small cell lung cancer patients undergoing surgery with curative intent. The resected tumor masses were reviewed by two independent pathologists. Only DNA and RNA samples of high quality went on to sequencing.

V was cut back by 5 bases and J by 6 bases, leaving a gap of 10 bases between them. From the cysteine up to the phenylalanine, the CDR3 has a length of 12 residues. Of the read, only the CDR3 DNA is kept; its 36 bases are in frame from base 1. The TCR beta CDR3 region was amplified with a multiplex PCR system whose first round of about 9 cycles used 32 V-gene forward primers and 13 J-gene reverse primers. A QIAGEN Multiplex PCR Kit was used for first-round PCR, and the primer sequences were filed in Chinese patent CN105087789A. In a second PCR round, Illumina universal primers were added with the Phusion High-Fidelity PCR Kit. Paired-end sequencing of TCR libraries was carried out on the Illumina HiSeq X Ten platform at a read length of 151 bp. Processing in the source paper ran as follows. Reads lacking multiplex PCR primers were removed with Cutadapt, read pairs were merged with PEAR, and CDR3 regions were called with MiXCR default settings. Shannon entropy measured repertoire diversity, while clonality was calculated as one minus the Shannon entropy divided by the ln of the count of productive unique sequences. Clonotypes at a frequency of at least 0.5% were defined as dominant or high-frequency T-cell clones. The public reads were reprocessed in TCRdb via fastp at Q25 and MiXCR, keeping in-frame beta chains. Entries are consolidated by CDR3 protein sequence, retaining the most common genes and DNA. The V and J calls, along with clone size, are taken from TCRdb and not from the paper's own processing. The sample profile shows some 2,500 distinct CDR3 sequences; 51% of them were found once. Clones ranked in the top ten supply 35% to 45% of the sample.

The data derive from a study of immune heterogeneity within non-small cell lung tumors listed by TCRdb under 2018. For the study in its entirety: By histology, the tumors included 10 non-squamous carcinomas, a few squamous cell carcinomas and 1 tumor not otherwise specified. TCR repertoires were analyzed from 60 or so tumor loci of about 15 patients, while transcriptome data covered only 35 to 45 loci from roughly 12 patients. Neoantigen binding to each patient's HLA alleles was predicted with netMHCpan-3.0 for mutant peptides of 8 to 11 amino acids. To examine intratumoral immune heterogeneity, the study used whole-exome sequencing, RNA-seq and TCR beta repertoire sequencing on multiple spatially distinct regions of each NSCLC tumor.

What the authors observed across the whole study: Identical dominant CDR3B clonotypes recurred across loci within a patient, yet different tumor locations also harbored unique high-frequency clones. High-frequency TCR beta clonotypes were largely distinct between individual patients. Local tumor mutational burden and local T-cell repertoire clonality had a statistically significant but moderate positive correlation (R around 0.36).

The chain is made from TRBV12-3 or TRBV12-4 and TRBJ2-5; the D segment could be TRBD2, given 6 matching bases. The source is a man in his fifties or sixties with non-small cell lung cancer. The sample comprised lung tumor tissue. CDR3 protein: CASSTGGKTQYF. The sequenced DNA: TGTGCCAGCAGTACGGGCGGGAAGACCCAGTACTTC.